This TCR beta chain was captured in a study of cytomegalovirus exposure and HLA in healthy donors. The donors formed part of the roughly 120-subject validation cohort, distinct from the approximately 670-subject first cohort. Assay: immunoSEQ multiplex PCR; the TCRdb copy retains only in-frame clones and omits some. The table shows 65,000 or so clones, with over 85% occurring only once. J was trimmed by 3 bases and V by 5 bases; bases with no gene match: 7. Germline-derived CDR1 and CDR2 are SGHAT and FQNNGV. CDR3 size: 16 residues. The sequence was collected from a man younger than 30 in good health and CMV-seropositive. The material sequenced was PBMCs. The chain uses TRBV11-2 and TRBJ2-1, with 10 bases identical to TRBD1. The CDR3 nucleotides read TGTGCCAGCAGCACCCGGGACAGGGGACTCTACAATGAGCAGTTCTTC. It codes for CASSTRDRGLYNEQFF. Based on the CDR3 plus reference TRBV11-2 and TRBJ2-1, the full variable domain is EAGVAQSPRYKIIEKRQSVAFWCNPISGHATLYWYQQILGQGPKLLIQFQNNGVVDDSQLPKDRFSAERLKGVDSTLKIQPAKLEDSAVYLCASSTRDRGLYNEQFFGPGTRLTVL.